Sequencing of this T cell receptor (beta chain) was carried out in a study of Ad26.COV2.S vaccination and SARS-CoV-2 variants. The study, taken as a whole, reports: Measures of TCR breadth and depth may have fallen short of total T cell responses.

Assay used: immunoSEQ multiplex PCR; TCRdb lists only in-frame clones, some missing. The sample lists fewer than 500,000 clones, roughly nine tenths occurring once. Germline-derived CDR1 and CDR2 are DFQATT and SNEGSKA (reference sequence). V dropped 3 bases and J dropped 6 bases, with 12 bases sitting between them. The CDR3 loop spans 13 amino acids. Of note for this clone: Its target is unknown.

Treatment indicated: approximately 18 received Ad26.COV2.S at low or high dose, single or two shots; 5 received placebo; per-sample allocation not given. The samples were gathered on day 63 after the first injection of vaccine or placebo. The sequenced sample was peripheral blood, obtained in a trial of Ad26.COV2.S vaccine versus placebo. This clonotype was obtained from a person between 18 and 65 years old who received the Ad26.COV2.S COVID-19 vaccine or a placebo. The genes are TRBV20-1 and TRBJ2-4; either TRBD1 or TRBD2 may supply D (5 bases each). This CDR3 is CSASLGTRNIQYF. The CDR3 DNA follows: TGCAGTGCTAGTCTGGGGACGAGAAACATTCAGTACTTC.